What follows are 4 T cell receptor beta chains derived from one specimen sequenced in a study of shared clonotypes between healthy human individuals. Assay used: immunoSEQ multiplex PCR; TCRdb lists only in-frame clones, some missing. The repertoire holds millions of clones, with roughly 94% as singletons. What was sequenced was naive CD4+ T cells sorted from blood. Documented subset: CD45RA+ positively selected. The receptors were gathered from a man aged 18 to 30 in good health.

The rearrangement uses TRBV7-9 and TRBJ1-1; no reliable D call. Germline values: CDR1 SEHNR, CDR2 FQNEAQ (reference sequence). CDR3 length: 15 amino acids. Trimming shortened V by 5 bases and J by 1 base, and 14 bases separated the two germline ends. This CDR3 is CASSPGAGQNTEAFF. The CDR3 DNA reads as TGTGCCAGCAGCCCAGGTGCTGGGCAGAACACTGAAGCTTTCTTT.

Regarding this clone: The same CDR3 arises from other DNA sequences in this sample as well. The DNA for the CDR3 is TGCGCCAGCAGCCAACTGGGGGGGACCGGGGAGCTGTTTTTT. Translating it yields CASSQLGGTGELFF. This chain connects TRBV4-3 to TRBJ2-2, with 7 bases matching TRBD2. The CDR3 runs 14 residues. V lost 2 bases to trimming and J lost 5 bases; unmatched junction nucleotides: 2. Germline V CDR1 and CDR2: LGHNA, YSLEER.

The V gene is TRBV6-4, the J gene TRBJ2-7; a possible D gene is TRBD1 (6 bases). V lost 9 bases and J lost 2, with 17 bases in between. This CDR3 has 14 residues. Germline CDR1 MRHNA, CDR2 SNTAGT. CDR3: CASGHGRGPYEQYF. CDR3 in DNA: TGTGCCAGTGGGCATGGCAGGGGCCCCTACGAGCAGTACTTC.

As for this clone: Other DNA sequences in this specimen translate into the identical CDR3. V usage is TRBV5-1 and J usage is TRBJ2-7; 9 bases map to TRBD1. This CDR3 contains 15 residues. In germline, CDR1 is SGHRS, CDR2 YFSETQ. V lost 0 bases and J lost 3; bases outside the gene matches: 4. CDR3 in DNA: TGCGCCAGCAGCTTGGGCGGGACAGGGCGCTACGAGCAGTACTTC. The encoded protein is CASSLGGTGRYEQYF.